This T cell receptor (beta chain) was recorded in a study of shared T cell receptors in the human thymus. CDR1 is SQVTM, CDR2 ANQGSEA, per germline. The ends lost 7 bases at V and 5 bases at J; junction bases unmatched: 10. The CDR3 is 13 amino acids. Sequencing was performed with immunoSEQ multiplex PCR; in TCRdb, only in-frame clones are kept and a portion is missing. The sample has 700,000 to 750,000 clones; over 75% are singletons. This same sample was also part of a study on human thymus T cells. Per that paper: Among the donors, all were healthy Finnish infants having corrective surgery for congenital heart defects. Thymic tissue was derived from resections collected during corrective heart surgery. What appeared biased in thymic and blood repertoires was the usage of V and J genes.

The rearrangement uses TRBV29-1 and TRBJ1-1; 7 bases are a match to TRBD1. Sequenced input: thymocytes. This TCR came from a girl younger than two with a congenital heart defect. CDR3 nucleotide sequence: TGCAGCGCTTGGACAGGAGGGTGGACTGAAGCTTTCTTT. Encoded protein: CSAWTGGWTEAFF.